The 22 T cell receptor beta chains reported below all come from one sample, sequenced in a study of early T cells in non-severe SARS-CoV-2 infection. TCRdb reprocessed the 5' RACE reads with MiXCR, giving one entry per CDR3 protein. The sample shows 70,000 to 90,000 distinct CDR3 sequences, 10% to 12% of them seen only once. The sample comprised whole blood. These receptors originate from an adult who was a healthcare worker with PCR-confirmed SARS-CoV-2 infection or an uninfected control (not recorded which).

The rearrangement links TRBV4-1 to TRBJ1-4, with 7 bases aligning to TRBD1. V shed 0 bases, J shed 6 bases, and the junction held 10 bases outside the gene matches. The germline V gene encodes CDR1 MGHRA and CDR2 YSYEKL. The CDR3 consists of 17 residues. The DNA for the CDR3 is TGCGCCAGCAGCCAAGAAGGGCTAAGGGGGCCCGATGAAAAACTGTTTTTT. This encodes CASSQEGLRGPDEKLFF.

The genes are TRBV11-2 and TRBJ2-2; perhaps TRBD1 as D (6 bases). CDR1 SGHAT and CDR2 FQNNGV come from the germline V gene. The V end lost 7 bases, the J end lost 1 base, and 16 bases lay between the germline ends. This CDR3 comprises 16 residues. The CDR3 sequence is CASISFRGQNTGELFF. CDR3 bases: TGTGCCAGCATCTCATTTAGGGGACAGAACACCGGGGAGCTGTTTTTT. Filled out from reference TRBV11-2 and TRBJ2-2, the complete variable domain reads EAGVAQSPRYKIIEKRQSVAFWCNPISGHATLYWYQQILGQGPKLLIQFQNNGVVDDSQLPKDRFSAERLKGVDSTLKIQPAKLEDSAVYLCASISFRGQNTGELFFGEGSRLTVL.

This clonotype was observed at least ten times. The rearrangement joins TRBV7-3 to TRBJ2-5; possibly TRBD1 or TRBD2 for D (5 bases each). V was pared by 4 bases and J by 5 bases, with 11 bases between. The CDR3 runs 13 residues. Germline V lookup: CDR1 SGHTA, CDR2 FQGTGA. CDR3 DNA: TGTGCCAGCAGCTCTACCCGGGGCGAGACCCAGTACTTC. This codes for CASSSTRGETQYF. Full variable domain (remainder filled in from reference TRBV7-3 and TRBJ2-5): GAGVSQTPSNKVTEKGKYVELRCDPISGHTALYWYRQSLGQGPEFLIYFQGTGAADDSGLPNDRFFAVRPEGSVSTLKIQRTERGDSAVYLCASSSTRGETQYFGPGTRLLVL.

This clonotype was found a few times. The V call is TRBV6-5, the J call TRBJ2-7, with D possibly being TRBD2 (6 bases). This CDR3 has 15 residues. Trimming left V 6 bases short and J 3 bases short, with 18 bases between. Germline CDR1 MNHEY, CDR2 SVGAGI. The CDR3 loop reads CASSLGGTAVYEQYF. In DNA, the CDR3 is TGTGCCAGCAGCCTTGGGGGGACCGCTGTCTACGAGCAGTACTTC.

This clonotype was detected many times. The CDR3 nucleotides are TGTGCCAGCAGCCAGACTTGGGGGGAGAGGGCTAATTCACCCCTCCACTTT. Protein: CASSQTWGERANSPLHF. This rearrangement joins TRBV7-6 to TRBJ1-6; TRBD1 might be the D (5 bases). CDR1 is SGHVS and CDR2 is FNYEAQ in the germline V gene. There are 17 residues in the CDR3. V was trimmed by 5 bases and J by 6 bases, leaving 20 bases between them.

The chain recombines TRBV11-2 with TRBJ1-2; D is ambiguous. CDR1 and CDR2 (germline): SGHAT, FQNNGV. Between the trimmed V and J ends, which lost 1 base and 13 bases, there was a span of 16 bases. The CDR3 loop spans 13 amino acids. Written as DNA, the CDR3 is TGTGCCAGCAGCTTAGTGGGCGGCTCGGAGGCCACCTTC. Translated, it gives CASSLVGGSEATF.

This CDR3 reads CASSVAEGKATDTQYF. In DNA form, the CDR3 reads TGTGCCAGCAGCGTAGCTGAGGGGAAGGCAACAGATACGCAGTATTTT. This chain joins TRBV9 and TRBJ2-3, with D perhaps TRBD1 or TRBD2 (5 bases each). This CDR3 is 16 amino acids long. Trimming cost V 0 bases and J 3 bases, with 14 bases left between them. Germline V gives CDR1 SGDLS, CDR2 YYNGEE.

This clonotype was seen ten or more times. The chain joins TRBV7-9 to TRBJ2-6; perhaps TRBD2 as D (5 bases). CDR3 size: 15 residues. Per the germline V gene, CDR1 is SEHNR and CDR2 is FQNEAQ (reference sequence). V was pared by 2 bases and J by 2 bases, with 7 bases between. The chain's CDR3 is CASSLRGAGANVLTF. The DNA of the CDR3 is TGTGCCAGCAGCTTACGGGGAGCTGGGGCCAACGTCCTGACTTTC.

This clonotype was counted at least ten times. This rearrangement joins TRBV2 to TRBJ2-3; D possibly corresponds to TRBD1 (5 bases). CDR1 and CDR2 (germline): SNHLY, FYNNEI. Deletions cut 10 bases from V and 1 base from J, with 9 bases between. This CDR3 is 12 amino acids long. CDR3 sequence reads: CANAQGTDTQYF. CDR3 coding DNA: TGTGCCAATGCACAGGGCACAGATACGCAGTATTTT.

The table lists this clonotype with many counts. The V and J genes are TRBV7-8 and TRBJ2-1; D is ambiguous. From germline, CDR1 is SGHVS and CDR2 FQNEAQ. The CDR3 spans 12 residues. V was clipped by 5 bases and J by 7 bases, with 9 bases between them. CDR3 nucleotide sequence: TGTGCCAGCAGCCCCCCTTTTAATGAGCAGTTCTTC. Translated, it gives CASSPPFNEQFF.

The sample holds many counts of this clonotype. The chain is built from TRBV6-1 and TRBJ2-2; the D is unclear. The V end lost 2 bases, the J end lost 1 base, and 8 bases lay between the germline ends. The germline gives CDR1 MNHNS, CDR2 SASEGT. The CDR3 length is 15 residues. In DNA form, the CDR3 reads TGTGCCAGCAGTGAACCAGGAAGGAACACCGGGGAGCTGTTTTTT. Residues: CASSEPGRNTGELFF.

This clonotype has a handful of counts. The V gene is TRBV12-3 or TRBV12-4, the J gene TRBJ2-2, with 8 bases matching TRBD2. CDR3 size: 16 residues. V gave up 3 bases and J gave up 4 bases; unmatched junction bases: 7. The CDR3 nucleotides read TGTGCCAGCAGTTTTAGTTCTAGCGGGTCCACCGGGGAGCTGTTTTTT. This encodes CASSFSSSGSTGELFF.

This clonotype came up many times. The chain couples TRBV11-2 to TRBJ2-5, with 10 bases that match TRBD2. The CDR3 extends over 15 amino acids. After removal of 1 base from V and 4 bases from J, the junction contained 3 bases not matched to a gene. Germline assignment: CDR1 SGHAT and CDR2 FQNNGV. As DNA, the CDR3 is TGTGCCAGCAGCTTAGTCCCTAGCGGGGGAGAGACCCAGTACTTC. Its protein is CASSLVPSGGETQYF. The entire variable domain, with the rest obtained from reference TRBV11-2 and TRBJ2-5, is as follows: EAGVAQSPRYKIIEKRQSVAFWCNPISGHATLYWYQQILGQGPKLLIQFQNNGVVDDSQLPKDRFSAERLKGVDSTLKIQPAKLEDSAVYLCASSLVPSGGETQYFGPGTRLLVL.

This clonotype appeared many times. V usage is TRBV11-2 and J usage is TRBJ2-3; D not resolved. The CDR3 runs 12 residues. Per the germline V gene, CDR1 is SGHAT and CDR2 is FQNNGV. V shed 1 base and J shed 10 bases, with 9 bases lying between them. DNA of the CDR3: TGTGCCAGCAGCTTAGGGGTCGGAGCGCAGTATTTT. This gives the protein CASSLGVGAQYF.

This rearrangement joins TRBV2 to TRBJ2-2; 11 bases are a match to TRBD1. Germline assignment: CDR1 SNHLY and CDR2 FYNNEI. The junction had 6 bases not matched to a gene; V was cut back by 6 bases and J by 0 bases. CDR3 length: 17 residues. CDR3 DNA sequence: TGTGCCAGCAGCTTTGGACAGGGGGCCGCGAACACCGGGGAGCTGTTTTTT. This codes for CASSFGQGAANTGELFF. Complete variable domain (other parts from reference TRBV2 and TRBJ2-2): EPEVTQTPSHQVTQMGQEVILRCVPISNHLYFYWYRQILGQKVEFLVSFYNNEISEKSEIFDDQFSVERPDGSNFTLKIRSTKLEDSAMYFCASSFGQGAANTGELFFGEGSRLTVL.

This clonotype has ten or more counts. The chain employs TRBV3-1 and TRBJ2-5; 7 bases agree with TRBD2. Germline trimming cut 4 bases from V and 1 base from J; bases unmatched to any gene: 3. The CDR3 has 14 amino acids. Germline lookup yields CDR1 LGHDT and CDR2 YNNKEL (reference sequence). This chain's CDR3 is CASSRGTTQETQYF. The DNA for the CDR3 is TGTGCCAGCAGCCGGGGGACTACCCAAGAGACCCAGTACTTC.

The rearrangement links TRBV3-1 to TRBJ2-7, with D hard to call. The CDR3 spans 13 residues. V lost 1 base and J lost 3, with 7 bases in between. The germline V gene has CDR1 LGHDT and CDR2 YNNKEL (reference sequence). CDR3 in amino acids: CASSQVLSYEQYF. In DNA form, the CDR3 reads TGTGCCAGCAGCCAAGTTTTGAGCTACGAGCAGTACTTC.

There are a few counts of this clonotype. This chain connects TRBV15 to TRBJ1-2; no reliable D call. CDR1 and CDR2 from the germline V gene are LNHNV and YYDKDF (reference sequence). The CDR3 has 15 amino acids. Trimming shortened V by 0 bases and J by 4 bases, and 12 bases separated the two germline ends. CDR3 DNA sequence: TGTGCCACCAGCAGAGACAGATTAAACCTCTATGGCTACACCTTC. Encoded protein: CATSRDRLNLYGYTF.

This clonotype was found many times. This chain joins TRBV19 and TRBJ2-6; possibly TRBD2 for D (6 bases). The CDR3 contains 15 residues. Trimming shortened V by 5 bases and J by 0 bases, and 8 bases separated the two germline ends. The germline CDR1 and CDR2 sequences are LNHDA and SQIVND (reference sequence). The CDR3 region has the DNA TGTGCCAGTAGTCACGGGAGCTCTGGGGCCAACGTCCTGACTTTC. Translating gives CASSHGSSGANVLTF.

The V gene is TRBV20-1, the J gene TRBJ2-1, with D unresolved. V lost 1 base to trimming and J lost 4 bases, with 5 bases between them. This CDR3 has 12 residues. Germline V gives CDR1 DFQATT, CDR2 SNEGSKA (reference sequence). This CDR3 reads CSARGSYNEQFF. CDR3 bases: TGCAGTGCTAGAGGTAGTTACAATGAGCAGTTCTTC.

This clonotype was seen a handful of times. The rearrangement uses TRBV29-1 and TRBJ1-2, with 9 bases lining up with TRBD1. The CDR3 has 12 amino acids. Looked up from germline, CDR1 is SQVTM and CDR2 is ANQGSEA. V was pared by 6 bases and J by 8 bases, with 7 bases of the junction left unmatched. CDR3 amino acids: CSVPGQGYGYTF. DNA for the CDR3: TGCAGCGTGCCGGGACAGGGCTACGGCTACACCTTC.

This clonotype came up a few times. The rearrangement joins TRBV7-2 to TRBJ2-3, with D tentatively TRBD1 (6 bases). Trimming took off 5 bases at V and 0 bases at J, with 15 bases between the two ends. CDR1 and CDR2 (germline): SGHTA, FQGNSA. This CDR3 is 16 amino acids long. The CDR3 loop reads CASSPGTTYSTDTQYF. The CDR3 DNA reads as TGTGCCAGCAGCCCGGGGACAACCTATAGCACAGATACGCAGTATTTT.